Included here is one TCR beta chain sequence, with context. This receptor's antigen is unknown. Base qualities are not at hand, and no much larger clone is one base apart. Explained via the paper, the time point label denotes: baseline before first vaccination. The vaccinee samples were drawn from two UK trials, COV001 and COV002, one of which was a single-blind randomized controlled phase 2/3 trial testing AZD1222 (ChAdOx1 nCoV-19) in healthy adults. For TCRbeta chain sequencing, PBMC samples were collected from trial participants at day 0 and at day 28 after the second dose. CDR1 and CDR2 (MGHRA, YSYEKL) derive from the germline V gene. Between the V and J ends, shortened by 1 base and 12 bases respectively, the junction contains 16 bases. Including the terminal cysteine and phenylalanine, the CDR3 comprises 14 residues. The retained sequence is limited to the CDR3, 42 bases, with the frame set at the first base.

This record comes from a study of T cell responses to AZD1222 COVID-19 vaccine (dated by TCRdb to about 2021). For the study in its entirety: AZD1222 recipients given second doses at about 4 weeks or at about 12 weeks were pooled, since spike-specific TCR depth and breadth were not found to differ between the two schedules. A total of just over 230 trial participants underwent TCR sequencing, of whom about 210 had received two doses of AZD1222 and 26 had received two doses of the MenACWY control vaccine. Trial participants were enrolled by age into subgroups of 18-55, 56-69 and 70-plus years, and roughly 150, 30 and 60 TCR-sequenced participants, respectively, were included in these subgroups. On the study overall, not on this receptor specifically: Conclusions about previously exposed vaccinees are limited because only six or seven AZD1222 recipients were SARS-CoV-2 seropositive at baseline. Spike-specific TCR breadth and depth rose significantly after two AZD1222 doses compared with day 0 and with MenACWY recipients. Participants were mostly white British and included more females than males, and it was suggested by the authors that clonal diversity may have been underestimated. In the small 56-69-year group, the increase in depth fell short of significance, most likely because of low power. Reportedly, close to half of the unique spike-specific TCRs recognized epitopes lying outside the regions that are mutated in the B.1.351 and B.1.1.7 variants. The whole spike protein was spanned by vaccine-associated CD4 TCRs, and dominant responses were seen in regions 160-218 and 743-854. Because no day 14 peak-response samples were available, repertoires were characterized only after the peak T cell response.

The CDR3 regions of human TCRbeta chains were subjected to immunosequencing. The paper's data handling went like this. TCRs in the repertoires were compared against a reference library of SARS-CoV-2-specific TCRs that had been generated with the MIRA antigen-specificity platform. Breadth was defined as the fraction of unique TCRs that were SARS-CoV-2-associated, and depth was defined as the fraction of total T cells that were SARS-CoV-2-associated. Using the MIRA data, each spike-specific TCR was assigned both to the spike region to which the TCR was reactive and to a CD4 or CD8 class. Log10-transformed breadth and depth values were compared by one-way ANOVA with Sidak's multiple comparisons tests. The source is immuneACCESS, and TCRdb retained only in-frame sequences with V and J called. Part of the clones is not carried over; for the studies checked, unresolved V genes explain less than half of this, and the remainder is unexplained. V and J calls and clone size are as listed in that table; D and trimming were resolved from the DNA. The sample table shows 150,000 to 200,000 clones, and over 85% are seen once. The ten largest clonotypes hold about 3.9% of the sample.

This sequence was found in an adult in good health. The chain couples TRBV4-1 to TRBJ2-1, with a tentative D call of TRBD1 or TRBD2, each matching 5 bases. Material: peripheral blood, obtained on day 0 of AZD1222 vaccination. The CDR3 reads as follows: CASSQVPQGGGQFF. The sequenced DNA is TGCGCCAGCAGCCAAGTCCCCCAGGGTGGGGGGCAGTTCTTC.